One TCR beta chain is described in this entry. Antigen specificity is unknown. Looked up from germline, CDR1 is MNHNY and CDR2 is SVGAGI (reference sequence). V lost 3 bases, J lost 5 bases, and 10 bases lay in between. The CDR3 is made up of 13 amino acids. The data were taken from a study of blood T cells in healthy people across ages. Overall study findings and caveats: The fall in TCR beta diversity per million T cells was roughly linear with age.

Then a second PCR, running about 6 to 12 cycles, was carried out with a sample-barcoded 5' primer and a J-beta primer mix. A tag from a template-switch adaptor with 12 random nucleotides marked each cDNA molecule. Every sample produced at least 3 million CDR3-containing paired-end reads. One entry per CDR3 protein, called by TCRdb with MiXCR from the 5' RACE reads. The table records approximately 1.5 million distinct CDR3 sequences, about 45% of them present only once. In each sample, at least 7 million PBMCs were isolated. The chain couples TRBV6-6 to TRBJ2-5, with D possibly TRBD2 on 6 matching bases. This sequence originates from a young woman in good health. The sample comprised blood. For the CDR3, the DNA is TGTGCCAGCAGTTATGCGGGGTTTGAGACCCAGTACTTC. It translates to CASSYAGFETQYF.